This T cell receptor (beta chain) was retrieved from a study of shared clonotypes between healthy human individuals. Naive CD8 cells lacked CD45RO and underwent positive selection for CCR7, leaving out terminally differentiated effector memory CD45RA+ cells. Per the germline V gene, CDR1 is MDHEN and CDR2 is SYDVKM. There are 12 residues in the CDR3. Trimming took off 5 bases at V and 7 bases at J, with 11 bases between the two ends. Data came from immunoSEQ multiplex PCR; TCRdb stores just in-frame clones and leaves some out. The sample holds about 2 million clones; just under 95% are singletons and the top ten take more than 0.95%.

The J gene is TRBJ1-2, the V gene TRBV28; D may be TRBD1 (6 bases). The sequenced sample consisted of naive CD8+ T cells sorted from blood. The TCR comes from a man younger than 35 in good health. The CDR3: CASSLDRTGYTF. CDR3 coding DNA: TGTGCCAGCAGTCTGGACAGAACTGGCTACACCTTC.